These 29 T cell receptor beta chains came from one sample sequenced in a study of T cells expressing NK-cell markers. TCRdb re-called the 5' RACE reads and catalogs CDR3 proteins one per entry, DNA excluded. Recorded here are about 260,000 distinct CDR3 sequences; the top ten clones represent 4% to 4.5%. The specimen was blood T cells: a sorted CD56 or NKG2C T cell subset, CD4+ or CD8+ T cells, or bulk PBMC T cells (not recorded which). All receptors come from a woman aged 18 to 75 in good health.

The rearrangement links TRBV7-9 to TRBJ1-6; no DNA is available, so the TRBD1 call from TCRdb remains unchecked. CDR1 and CDR2 (germline): SEHNR, FQNEAQ (reference sequence). The CDR3 consists of 15 residues. The CDR3 reads CASSPRDGGNSPLHF.

The chain employs TRBV6-2 or TRBV6-3 and TRBJ1-2; absent DNA, TCRdb's TRBD1 call cannot be checked. CDR1 and CDR2 from the germline V gene are MNHEY and SVGEGT. CDR3 size: 12 residues. The CDR3 here is CASSQPGYGYTF.

The gene calls are TRBV12-3 or TRBV12-4 and TRBJ1-1; TCRdb picks TRBD1, but there is no DNA to check that call. This CDR3 spans 13 amino acids. This chain's CDR3 is CASSLWGAEGAFF.

This rearrangement joins TRBV7-9 to TRBJ2-1. This CDR3 has 11 amino acids. Germline CDR1 and CDR2: SEHNR and FQNEAQ (reference sequence). This chain's CDR3 is CASSTHNEQFF.

The rearrangement uses TRBV20-1 and TRBJ2-1; TCRdb's assignment of TRBD2 cannot be checked, as there is no DNA. The CDR3 sequence is 21 residues long. Germline-derived CDR1 and CDR2 are DFQATT and SNEGSKA (reference sequence). The CDR3 sequence: CSARAPGAIAGEAHSYNEQFF.

The chain is built from TRBV12-3 or TRBV12-4 and TRBJ1-1. The CDR3 spans 11 residues. The CDR3 loop is CASSLRGKAFF.

This chain connects TRBV4-1 to TRBJ2-5; TCRdb indicates TRBD2, and absent DNA this call remains unverified. There are 17 residues in the CDR3. Looked up from germline, CDR1 is MGHRA and CDR2 is YSYEKL. The CDR3 here is CASSQGTSGGAEKTQYF.

The gene calls are TRBV12-3 or TRBV12-4 and TRBJ2-1. The length of the CDR3 is 11 residues. The CDR3 sequence: CASSAHNEQFF.

This chain links TRBV7-3 with TRBJ2-5; there is no DNA to check the TCRdb D call of TRBD1. Germline lookup yields CDR1 SGHTA and CDR2 FQGTGA. CDR3 length equals 14 residues. The CDR3 loop is CASSLDRASGTQYF.

The J gene is TRBJ1-2, the V gene TRBV2; with no DNA, the TCRdb D assignment of TRBD1 cannot be verified. Per germline, CDR1 SNHLY and CDR2 FYNNEI. CDR3 length: 12 amino acids. CDR3 amino acids: CASRGPNYGYTF. Filled out from reference TRBV2 and TRBJ1-2, the complete variable domain reads EPEVTQTPSHQVTQMGQEVILRCVPISNHLYFYWYRQILGQKVEFLVSFYNNEISEKSEIFDDQFSVERPDGSNFTLKIRSTKLEDSAMYFCASRGPNYGYTFGSGTRLTVV.

The J gene is TRBJ2-5, the V gene TRBV20-1; TCRdb designates TRBD2, a call that cannot be tested without DNA. The CDR3 has 15 amino acids. Germline CDR1 DFQATT, CDR2 SNEGSKA (reference sequence). This CDR3 reads CSASTSGRTQETQYF.

The V gene is TRBV9, the J gene TRBJ2-1; the D gene TCRdb calls, TRBD2, cannot be checked with no DNA. CDR3 length equals 15 residues. Germline V gene data show CDR1 as SGDLS and CDR2 as YYNGEE. The CDR3 protein is CASSVGPDQLNEQFF.

The chain is built from TRBV5-1 and TRBJ2-7; TCRdb indicates TRBD2, and absent DNA this call remains unverified. The CDR3 is 12 amino acids. Per germline, CDR1 SGHRS and CDR2 YFSETQ. CDR3 sequence reads: CASSLIAGEQYF.

The V gene is TRBV7-8, the J gene TRBJ1-5; the TCRdb D gene call, TRBD1, has no DNA to confirm it. The CDR3 totals 15 residues. CDR1 is SGHVS, CDR2 FQNEAQ, per germline. Here the CDR3 reads CASSVPGQGSKPQHF. The whole variable domain, remainder taken from reference TRBV7-8 and TRBJ1-5, is GAGVSQSPRYKVAKRGQDVALRCDPISGHVSLFWYQQALGQGPEFLTYFQNEAQLDKSGLPSDRFFAERPEGSVSTLKIQRTQQEDSAVYLCASSVPGQGSKPQHFGDGTRLSIL.

The chain has TRBV3-1 and TRBJ2-7; TCRdb calls TRBD1, which cannot be checked without DNA. This CDR3 contains 15 residues. From germline, CDR1 is LGHDT and CDR2 YNNKEL (reference sequence). CDR3 residues: CASSRDRQGANEQYF.

The V and J genes are TRBV7-2 and TRBJ2-1; no DNA is available, so the TRBD1 call from TCRdb remains unchecked. The V gene's germline CDR1 is SGHTA and CDR2 FQGNSA. This CDR3 spans 16 amino acids. The CDR3 protein is CASSLAAVRGKGEQFF.

The rearrangement uses TRBV5-1 and TRBJ2-1; TCRdb lists TRBD2, though no DNA is available to test this call. The length of the CDR3 is 16 residues. Germline V gives CDR1 SGHRS, CDR2 YFSETQ. CDR3 loop: CASSLDRLAGGVEQFF.

V usage is TRBV20-1 and J usage is TRBJ2-1. The CDR3 runs to 15 residues. In germline, CDR1 is DFQATT, CDR2 SNEGSKA (reference sequence). The CDR3 is CSARDLGSSYNEQFF.

The J gene is TRBJ1-6, the V gene TRBV18. Germline V lookup: CDR1 KGHSH, CDR2 LQKENI. The CDR3 has 15 residues. This CDR3 is CASSLGPMDNSPLHF.

The chain links TRBV9 to TRBJ2-3; TCRdb lists TRBD2, though no DNA is available to test this call. Germline CDR1 and CDR2: SGDLS and YYNGEE. The CDR3 extends over 17 amino acids. CDR3 loop: CASSYGLGSSSTDTQYF.

The rearrangement uses TRBV20-1 and TRBJ1-5. Germline-derived CDR1 and CDR2 are DFQATT and SNEGSKA (reference sequence). CDR3 length: 15 amino acids. CDR3: CSARPPIGSNQPQHF.

The V call is TRBV24-1, the J call TRBJ2-2; TCRdb names TRBD1, which stays unverified in the absence of DNA. Germline loops: CDR1 KGHDR, CDR2 SFDVKD. This CDR3 region has 17 residues. The CDR3 sequence is CATSDSHRGRNTGELFF.

The chain links TRBV12-3 or TRBV12-4 to TRBJ1-2; TCRdb picks TRBD1, but there is no DNA to check that call. The CDR3 is made up of 16 amino acids. CDR3 sequence reads: CASSQTEAGTVYGYTF.

V usage is TRBV12-3 or TRBV12-4 and J usage is TRBJ1-5; the D call of TRBD1 rests on TCRdb alone, since no DNA is present to check it. The CDR3 length is 17 residues. This CDR3 is CASSLMYKEEGNQPQHF.

The V gene is TRBV9, the J gene TRBJ2-1. The CDR3 sequence is 14 residues long. The germline V gene has CDR1 SGDLS and CDR2 YYNGEE. CDR3 sequence: CASSYLTGSNEQFF.

V is TRBV20-1 and J is TRBJ1-2. The CDR3 covers 14 residues. Germline values: CDR1 DFQATT, CDR2 SNEGSKA (reference sequence). CDR3 in amino acids: CSASLEGDNYGYTF.

The J gene is TRBJ2-3, the V gene TRBV9. CDR1 is SGDLS and CDR2 is YYNGEE in the germline V gene. The CDR3 runs 19 residues. The CDR3 sequence: CASSDPGLGVAIRIPTQYF.

J is TRBJ2-5 and V is TRBV12-3 or TRBV12-4; as DNA is missing, the TRBD2 call by TCRdb cannot be tested. This CDR3 is built from 15 residues. The CDR3 loop reads CASSFSVAGKETQYF.

The chain employs TRBV5-1 and TRBJ1-1; TCRdb reports TRBD1, a call that lacks DNA to check it against. The CDR3 runs 15 residues. Looked up from germline, CDR1 is SGHRS and CDR2 is YFSETQ. The CDR3 sequence: CASSGGGQRGTEAFF. The complete variable domain, with remaining parts taken from reference TRBV5-1 and TRBJ1-1, reads KAGVTQTPRYLIKTRGQQVTLSCSPISGHRSVSWYQQTPGQGLQFLFEYFSETQRNKGNFPGRFSGRQFSNSRSEMNVSTLELGDSALYLCASSGGGQRGTEAFFGQGTRLTVV.